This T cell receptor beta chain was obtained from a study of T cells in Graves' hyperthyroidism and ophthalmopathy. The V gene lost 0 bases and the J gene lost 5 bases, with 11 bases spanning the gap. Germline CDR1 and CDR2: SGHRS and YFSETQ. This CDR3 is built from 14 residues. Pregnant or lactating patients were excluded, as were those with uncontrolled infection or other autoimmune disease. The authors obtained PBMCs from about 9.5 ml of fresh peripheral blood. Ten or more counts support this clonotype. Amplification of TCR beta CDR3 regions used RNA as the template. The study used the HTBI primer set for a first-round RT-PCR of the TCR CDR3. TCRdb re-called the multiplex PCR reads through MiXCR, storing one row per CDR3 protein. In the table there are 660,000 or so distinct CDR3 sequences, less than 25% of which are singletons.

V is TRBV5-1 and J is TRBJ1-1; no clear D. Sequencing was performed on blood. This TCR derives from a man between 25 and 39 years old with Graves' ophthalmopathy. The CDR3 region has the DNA TGCGCCAGCAGCTTGGAGGTGGGAAGAACTGAAGCTTTCTTT. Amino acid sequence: CASSLEVGRTEAFF.